Below, 23 T cell receptor beta chains from the same sample are listed, as sequenced in a study of T cell repertoires in cytomegalovirus infection. MiXCR was run by TCRdb on the reads, yielding one entry per CDR3 protein. This table has about 310,000 distinct CDR3 sequences, roughly a tenth appearing once. Sample: PBMCs. These receptors originate from a human donor in good health (CMV status not recorded). Some clones in this sample may be carry-over from other donors' samples.

This clonotype has at least ten counts. The chain has TRBV7-8 and TRBJ2-7; TRBD2 matches at 11 bases. This CDR3 is 13 amino acids long. V dropped 6 bases and J dropped 7; count of bases not matched to a gene: 5. The germline gives CDR1 SGHVS, CDR2 FQNEAQ. CDR3 coding DNA: TGTGCCAGCAGTACTAGCGGGGGACGGGAGCAGTACTTC. This gives the protein CASSTSGGREQYF.

This clonotype was seen repeatedly, ten times or more. The chain recombines TRBV7-2 with TRBJ2-7; D could derive from TRBD1 or TRBD2 (5 bases each). The germline V gene has CDR1 SGHTA and CDR2 FQGNSA. V dropped 1 base and J dropped 3 bases, with 16 bases sitting between them. The length of the CDR3 is 16 residues. CDR3 protein: CASSLVEAGSLYEQYF. The CDR3 nucleotides read TGTGCCAGCAGCTTAGTCGAGGCAGGGAGTCTCTACGAGCAGTACTTC.

Note on this clonotype: A much larger clone differs by one base, so this may be a read error. V usage is TRBV20-1 and J usage is TRBJ2-5; tentative D call: TRBD2 (6 bases). Germline values: CDR1 DFQATT, CDR2 SNEGSKA (reference sequence). The CDR3 has 14 residues. CDR3 amino acids: CSARSSGVQETQCF. CDR3 in DNA: TGCAGTGCAAGGAGTAGCGGAGTCCAAGAGACCCAGTGCTTC.

This clonotype turned up a few times. This chain links TRBV28 with TRBJ2-7, with TRBD2 matching 9 bases. The germline CDR1 and CDR2 sequences are MDHEN and SYDVKM. V gave up 6 bases and J gave up 6 bases; unmatched junction bases: 3. CDR3 size: 12 residues. Here the CDR3 reads CASRSTSGEQYV. DNA of the CDR3: TGTGCCAGCAGATCGACTAGCGGCGAGCAGTACGTC.

The sample holds one count of this clonotype. The rearrangement joins TRBV19 to TRBJ1-1; D gene ambiguous. The CDR3 spans 14 residues. Between the trimmed V and J ends, which lost 3 bases and 1 base, there was a span of 9 bases. In germline, CDR1 is LNHDA, CDR2 SQIVND (reference sequence). CDR3 amino acids: CASSIIGRNTEAFF. In DNA form, the CDR3 reads TGTGCCAGTAGTATCATAGGGCGGAACACTGAAGCTTTCTTT. The full variable domain, rest sourced from reference TRBV19 and TRBJ1-1, is DGGITQSPKYLFRKEGQNVTLSCEQNLNHDAMYWYRQDPGQGLRLIYYSQIVNDFQKGDIAEGYSVSREKKESFPLTVTSAQKNPTAFYLCASSIIGRNTEAFFGQGTRLTVV.

This clonotype was seen ten or more times. V and J are TRBV7-9 and TRBJ2-3, with a possible D match to TRBD1 (6 bases). The CDR3 contains 17 residues. Trimming shortened V by 5 bases and J by 3 bases, and 21 bases separated the two germline ends. CDR1 and CDR2 (germline): SEHNR, FQNEAQ (reference sequence). DNA of the CDR3: TGTGCCAGCAGCGACCGAACCAGGGGAGAAGGGACAGATACGCAGTATTTT. Amino acids: CASSDRTRGEGTDTQYF.

The sample holds many counts of this clonotype. The J gene is TRBJ1-5, the V gene TRBV20-1; D possibly corresponds to TRBD1 (5 bases). CDR3 length equals 16 residues. Trimming took off 0 bases at V and 1 base at J, with 13 bases between the two ends. CDR1 is DFQATT and CDR2 is SNEGSKA in the germline V gene (reference sequence). CDR3 nucleotide sequence: TGCAGTGCTAGAGATGAGGGACGTGGGAGCAATCAGCCCCAGCATTTT. Its translation: CSARDEGRGSNQPQHF.

In this sample, this clonotype turned up many times. The V gene is TRBV19, the J gene TRBJ2-3, with D tentatively TRBD1 (6 bases). Germline values: CDR1 LNHDA, CDR2 SQIVND (reference sequence). This CDR3 spans 13 amino acids. Trimming took 5 bases from V and 2 from J, leaving 8 bases between them. CDR3 bases: TGTGCCAGTAGTCGGACAGACACAGATACGCAGTATTTT. Encoded protein: CASSRTDTDTQYF. The full variable domain, rest sourced from reference TRBV19 and TRBJ2-3, is DGGITQSPKYLFRKEGQNVTLSCEQNLNHDAMYWYRQDPGQGLRLIYYSQIVNDFQKGDIAEGYSVSREKKESFPLTVTSAQKNPTAFYLCASSRTDTDTQYFGPGTRLTVL.

This clonotype was detected a few times. The V and J genes are TRBV18 and TRBJ2-5; D might be TRBD1 (6 bases). Germline CDR1 KGHSH, CDR2 LQKENI. The CDR3 loop spans 14 amino acids. Trimming took off 3 bases at V and 0 bases at J, with 8 bases between the two ends. In DNA, the CDR3 is TGTGCCAGCTCACCGCAGGGGAACCAAGAGACCCAGTACTTC. Translating it yields CASSPQGNQETQYF. Full variable domain (outside the CDR3, taken from reference TRBV18 and TRBJ2-5): NAGVMQNPRHLVRRRGQEARLRCSPMKGHSHVYWYRQLPEEGLKFMVYLQKENIIDESGMPKERFSAEFPKEGPSILRIQQVVRGDSAAYFCASSPQGNQETQYFGPGTRLLVL.

This clonotype was seen repeatedly, ten times or more. The rearrangement joins TRBV14 to TRBJ2-1, with D maybe TRBD2 (6 bases). The germline V gene encodes CDR1 SGHDN and CDR2 FVKESK. V was clipped by 0 bases and J by 9 bases, with 12 bases between them. The CDR3 runs to 14 residues. The CDR3 here is CASSQEKRRGEQFF. CDR3 nucleotide sequence: TGTGCCAGCAGCCAAGAAAAAAGGCGGGGTGAGCAGTTCTTC.

This clonotype was observed a few times. The chain carries TRBV19 and TRBJ1-4; D uncertain. This CDR3 comprises 18 residues. Trimming shortened V by 3 bases and J by 0 bases, and 17 bases separated the two germline ends. CDR1 and CDR2 (germline): LNHDA, SQIVND (reference sequence). The CDR3 sequence is CASSIRVSGVTTNEKLFF. The CDR3 DNA reads TGTGCCAGTAGTATTCGTGTCTCGGGAGTTACAACTAATGAAAAACTGTTTTTT.

This clonotype came up a few times. For the CDR3, the DNA is TGTGCCAGCAGTTACGCTAGACCTGGGCGCAATCAGCCCCAGCATTTT. Translated: CASSYARPGRNQPQHF. The gene calls are TRBV6-2 or TRBV6-3 and TRBJ1-5; no firm D call. This CDR3 has 16 amino acids. V lost 2 bases and J lost 2, with 13 bases in between. The germline V gene has CDR1 MNHEY and CDR2 SVGEGT.

This clonotype came up many times. The chain carries TRBV7-2 and TRBJ1-1, with D unclear. Germline CDR1 SGHTA, CDR2 FQGNSA. The CDR3 length is 13 residues. V lost 1 base and J lost 6, with 9 bases in between. The CDR3 DNA follows: TGTGCCAGCAGCTTAGGTACGTTCTCTGAAGCTTTCTTT. Protein sequence: CASSLGTFSEAFF.

This clonotype was observed at least ten times. This chain uses TRBV29-1 with TRBJ2-7; TRBD1 aligns across 10 bases. This CDR3 comprises 13 residues. The germline V gene has CDR1 SQVTM and CDR2 ANQGSEA. Germline trimming cut 8 bases from V and 7 bases from J; bases unmatched to any gene: 11. The CDR3 loop is CSIGTGALLEQYF. The CDR3 nucleotides are TGCAGCATAGGGACAGGGGCACTTCTTGAGCAGTACTTC.

This clonotype was recorded at least ten times. The rearrangement uses TRBV7-8 and TRBJ1-1, with a possible D match to TRBD1 (5 bases). Germline V gives CDR1 SGHVS, CDR2 FQNEAQ. Trimming took 4 bases from V and 5 from J, leaving 20 bases between them. This CDR3 is built from 16 residues. The DNA for the CDR3 is TGTGCCAGCAGCTCGATTATGGGACCCTTGGGAACTGAAGCTTTCTTT. Translation: CASSSIMGPLGTEAFF.

This clonotype was counted ten times or more. The chain uses TRBV28 and TRBJ1-4, with TRBD1 matching over 8 bases. CDR3 size: 15 residues. Germline V lookup: CDR1 MDHEN, CDR2 SYDVKM. Trimming at V came to 4 bases and at J to 6 bases, leaving 7 bases not matched to a gene. In DNA form, the CDR3 reads TGTGCCAGCAGTTCCCCAGGGGGCCTCGATGAAAAACTGTTTTTT. Amino acid sequence: CASSSPGGLDEKLFF.

This clonotype was detected ten times or more. The chain couples TRBV29-1 to TRBJ2-3; D is possibly TRBD2 (6 bases). The ends were cut back, 6 bases at V and 1 base at J, with 11 bases in the middle. The CDR3 contains 13 residues. The germline gives CDR1 SQVTM, CDR2 ANQGSEA. CDR3 DNA sequence: TGCAGCGTAGCCCCGGGGGGCACAGATACGCAGTATTTT. Its translation: CSVAPGGTDTQYF.

This clonotype was found a few times. The chain carries TRBV18 and TRBJ1-5; D remains ambiguous. This CDR3 is 13 amino acids long. Germline V lookup: CDR1 KGHSH, CDR2 LQKENI. V was shortened by 6 bases and J by 4 bases, with 10 bases between the two germline ends. The CDR3 loop reads CASSSWVNQPQHF. Written as DNA, the CDR3 is TGTGCCAGCTCTTCATGGGTTAATCAGCCCCAGCATTTT.

This clonotype was seen only a few times. CDR3 in amino acids: CASSGEVNTGELFF. CDR3 DNA sequence: TGTGCCAGCAGTGGGGAGGTGAACACCGGGGAGCTGTTTTTT. This chain uses TRBV6-4 with TRBJ2-2; D may be TRBD2 (6 bases). Germline-derived CDR1 and CDR2 are MRHNA and SNTAGT. V lost 4 bases to trimming and J lost 1 base, with 7 bases between them. The CDR3 has 14 residues.

In this sample, this clonotype turned up a few times. This chain links TRBV9 with TRBJ2-4; TRBD1 matches 11 bases. The CDR3 consists of 17 residues. V dropped 0 bases and J dropped 0; count of bases not matched to a gene: 2. Germline V gene data show CDR1 as SGDLS and CDR2 as YYNGEE. CDR3 DNA: TGTGCCAGCAGCGTAGCCGGGACAGGGGGAGCCAAAAACATTCAGTACTTC. As protein: CASSVAGTGGAKNIQYF.

This clonotype was counted at least ten times. This chain links TRBV15 with TRBJ2-3; D may be TRBD1 or TRBD2 (5 bases each). V was pared by 3 bases and J by 6 bases, with 19 bases between. Per the germline V gene, CDR1 is LNHNV and CDR2 is YYDKDF (reference sequence). The CDR3 is 16 residues long. The CDR3 region is CATSRAVRARTDTQYF. The DNA for the CDR3 is TGTGCCACCAGCAGGGCGGTCAGGGCAAGGACTGATACGCAGTATTTT.

The V and J genes are TRBV28 and TRBJ2-7; 8 bases fit TRBD2. V lost 5 bases, J lost 5 bases, and 11 bases stayed unmatched. The germline gives CDR1 MDHEN, CDR2 SYDVKM. CDR3 length equals 15 residues. CDR3 nucleotide sequence: TGTGCCAGCAGTCCTCCGGGGGGGCCTGGCAACGAGCAGTACTTC. It specifies CASSPPGGPGNEQYF.

This clonotype was recorded at least ten times. The gene calls are TRBV6-5 and TRBJ2-1; 9 bases are a match to TRBD2. Per the germline V gene, CDR1 is MNHEY and CDR2 is SVGAGI. The V and J ends lost 4 bases and 7 bases, in that order; junction bases with no gene match: 8. The CDR3 extends over 15 amino acids. The CDR3 sequence: CASSSAGGRGNEQFF. The DNA for the CDR3 is TGTGCCAGCAGTTCCGCGGGGGGGCGCGGGAATGAGCAGTTCTTC.